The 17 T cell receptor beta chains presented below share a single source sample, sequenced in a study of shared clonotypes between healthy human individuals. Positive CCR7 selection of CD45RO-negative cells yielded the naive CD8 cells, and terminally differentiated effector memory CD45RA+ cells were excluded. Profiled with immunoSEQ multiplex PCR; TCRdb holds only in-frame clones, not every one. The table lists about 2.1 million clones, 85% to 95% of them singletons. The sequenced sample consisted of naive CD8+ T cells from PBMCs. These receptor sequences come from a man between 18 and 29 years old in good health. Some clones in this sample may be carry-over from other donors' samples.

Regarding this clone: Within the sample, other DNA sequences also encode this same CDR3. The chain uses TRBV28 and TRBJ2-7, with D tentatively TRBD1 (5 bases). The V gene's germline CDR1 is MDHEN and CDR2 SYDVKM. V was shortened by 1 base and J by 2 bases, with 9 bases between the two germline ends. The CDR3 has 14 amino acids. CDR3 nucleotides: TGTGCCAGCAGTTTATACCAGGGAACCTACGAGCAGTACTTC. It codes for CASSLYQGTYEQYF. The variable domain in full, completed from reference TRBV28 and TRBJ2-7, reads DVKVTQSSRYLVKRTGEKVFLECVQDMDHENMFWYRQDPGLGLRLIYFSYDVKMKEKGDIPEGYSVSREKKERFSLILESASTNQTSMYLCASSLYQGTYEQYFGPGTRLTVT.

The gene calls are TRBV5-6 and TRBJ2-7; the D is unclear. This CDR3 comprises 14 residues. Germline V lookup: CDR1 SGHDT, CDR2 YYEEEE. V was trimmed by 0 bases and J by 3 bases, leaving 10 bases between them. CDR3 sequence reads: CASSLGQVVYEQYF. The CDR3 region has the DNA TGTGCCAGCAGCTTGGGGCAGGTAGTCTACGAGCAGTACTTC.

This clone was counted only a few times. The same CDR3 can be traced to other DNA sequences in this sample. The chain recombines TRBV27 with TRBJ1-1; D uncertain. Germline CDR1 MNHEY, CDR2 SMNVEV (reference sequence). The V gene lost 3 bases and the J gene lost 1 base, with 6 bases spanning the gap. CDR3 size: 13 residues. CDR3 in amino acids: CASSLGRNTEAFF. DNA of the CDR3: TGTGCCAGCAGTTTGGGTCGGAACACTGAAGCTTTCTTT.

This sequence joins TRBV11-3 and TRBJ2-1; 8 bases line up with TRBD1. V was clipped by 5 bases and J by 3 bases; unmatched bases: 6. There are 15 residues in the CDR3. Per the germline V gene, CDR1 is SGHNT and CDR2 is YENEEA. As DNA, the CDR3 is TGTGCCAGCAGCCCGGACAGGGCCTTCTACAATGAGCAGTTCTTC. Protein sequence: CASSPDRAFYNEQFF.

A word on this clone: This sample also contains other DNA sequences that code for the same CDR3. This chain's CDR3 is CASSFLGNEQFF. The DNA of the CDR3 is TGTGCCAGCAGCTTTCTCGGGAATGAGCAGTTCTTC. This rearrangement joins TRBV5-6 to TRBJ2-1; the D is unclear. The ends were cut back, 2 bases at V and 7 bases at J, with 7 bases in the middle. Germline V gene lookup returns CDR1 SGHDT and CDR2 YYEEEE. The CDR3 loop spans 12 amino acids.

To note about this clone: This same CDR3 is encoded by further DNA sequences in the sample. CDR3 loop: CASSVSTENYGYTF. CDR3 nucleotide sequence: TGTGCCAGCAGCGTATCAACGGAAAACTATGGCTACACCTTC. This chain links TRBV9 with TRBJ1-2; no definite D call. This CDR3 has 14 residues. V lost 1 base, J lost 2 bases, and 9 bases lay in between. Germline values: CDR1 SGDLS, CDR2 YYNGEE.

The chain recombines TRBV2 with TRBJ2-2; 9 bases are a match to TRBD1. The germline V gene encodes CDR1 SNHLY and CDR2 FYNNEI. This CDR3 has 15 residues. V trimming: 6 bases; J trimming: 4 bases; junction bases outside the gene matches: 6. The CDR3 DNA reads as TGTGCCAGCAGCTCGACAGGGGGTTTCACCGGGGAGCTGTTTTTT. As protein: CASSSTGGFTGELFF.

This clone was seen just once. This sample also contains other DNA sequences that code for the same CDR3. The CDR3 DNA is TGTGCCAGCAGCGCGGGGGGCGAGCAGTACTTC. Residues: CASSAGGEQYF. The gene calls are TRBV9 and TRBJ2-7, with TRBD2 matching over 7 bases. This CDR3 comprises 11 residues. Germline lookup yields CDR1 SGDLS and CDR2 YYNGEE. V shed 3 bases and J 6 bases; nucleotides not matched to a gene: 0.

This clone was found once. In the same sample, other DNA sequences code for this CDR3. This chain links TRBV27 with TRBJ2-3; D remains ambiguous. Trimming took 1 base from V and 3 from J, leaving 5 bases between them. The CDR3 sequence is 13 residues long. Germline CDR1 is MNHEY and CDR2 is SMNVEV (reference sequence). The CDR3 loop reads CASSLWVTDTQYF. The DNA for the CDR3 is TGTGCCAGCAGTTTATGGGTGACAGATACGCAGTATTTT.

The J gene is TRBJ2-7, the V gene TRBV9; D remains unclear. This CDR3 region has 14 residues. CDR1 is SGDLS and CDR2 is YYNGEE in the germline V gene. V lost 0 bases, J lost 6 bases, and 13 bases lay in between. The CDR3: CASSVGPQVVEQYF. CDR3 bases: TGTGCCAGCAGCGTAGGTCCTCAGGTAGTCGAGCAGTACTTC.

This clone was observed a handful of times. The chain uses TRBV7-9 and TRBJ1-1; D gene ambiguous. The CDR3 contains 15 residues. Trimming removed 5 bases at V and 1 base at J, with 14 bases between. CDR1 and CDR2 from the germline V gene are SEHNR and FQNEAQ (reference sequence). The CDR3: CASSQNRYGNTEAFF. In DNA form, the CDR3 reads TGTGCCAGCAGCCAAAATCGGTACGGGAACACTGAAGCTTTCTTT.

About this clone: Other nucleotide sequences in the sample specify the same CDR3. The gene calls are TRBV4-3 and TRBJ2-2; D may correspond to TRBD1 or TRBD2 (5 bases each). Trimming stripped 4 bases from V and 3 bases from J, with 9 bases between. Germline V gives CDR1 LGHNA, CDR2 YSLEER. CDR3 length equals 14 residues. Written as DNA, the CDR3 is TGCGCCAGCAGCCTGGGACGGTACACCGGGGAGCTGTTTTTT. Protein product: CASSLGRYTGELFF.

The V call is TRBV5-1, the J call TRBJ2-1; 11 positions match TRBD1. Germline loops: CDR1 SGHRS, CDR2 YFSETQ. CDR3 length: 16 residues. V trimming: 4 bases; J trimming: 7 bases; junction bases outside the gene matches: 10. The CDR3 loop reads CASSGGRDRGTNEQFF. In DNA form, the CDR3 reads TGCGCCAGCAGCGGGGGCCGGGACAGGGGGACTAATGAGCAGTTCTTC.

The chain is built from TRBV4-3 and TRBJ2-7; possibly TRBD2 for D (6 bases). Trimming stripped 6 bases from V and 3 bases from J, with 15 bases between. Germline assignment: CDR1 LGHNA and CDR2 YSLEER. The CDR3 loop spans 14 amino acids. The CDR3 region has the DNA TGCGCCAGCAGTCGGGTAGCGGAGGACTACGAGCAGTACTTC. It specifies CASSRVAEDYEQYF.

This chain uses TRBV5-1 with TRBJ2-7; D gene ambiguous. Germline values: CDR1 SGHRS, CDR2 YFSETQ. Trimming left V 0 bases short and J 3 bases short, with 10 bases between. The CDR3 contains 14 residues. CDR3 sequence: CASSLASPNYEQYF. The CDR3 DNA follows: TGCGCCAGCAGCTTGGCAAGTCCGAACTACGAGCAGTACTTC.

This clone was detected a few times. The CDR3, as DNA: TGTGCCAGTGCGGACAGGGCCAGAAACACCATATATTTT. Protein product: CASADRARNTIYF. This chain uses TRBV11-1 with TRBJ1-3, with 8 bases aligning to TRBD1. The CDR3 extends over 13 amino acids. J gave up 5 bases and V 9 bases, and 6 bases lay outside the gene matches. The V gene's germline CDR1 is SGHAT and CDR2 FQDESV (reference sequence).

CDR3 in amino acids: CASGDREFEQYF. Written as DNA, the CDR3 is TGTGCCAGCGGGGACAGGGAATTCGAGCAGTACTTC. The chain uses TRBV27 and TRBJ2-7, with TRBD1 matching over 9 bases. Germline V lookup: CDR1 MNHEY, CDR2 SMNVEV (reference sequence). V trimming: 8 bases; J trimming: 6 bases; junction bases outside the gene matches: 5. The CDR3 has 12 residues.